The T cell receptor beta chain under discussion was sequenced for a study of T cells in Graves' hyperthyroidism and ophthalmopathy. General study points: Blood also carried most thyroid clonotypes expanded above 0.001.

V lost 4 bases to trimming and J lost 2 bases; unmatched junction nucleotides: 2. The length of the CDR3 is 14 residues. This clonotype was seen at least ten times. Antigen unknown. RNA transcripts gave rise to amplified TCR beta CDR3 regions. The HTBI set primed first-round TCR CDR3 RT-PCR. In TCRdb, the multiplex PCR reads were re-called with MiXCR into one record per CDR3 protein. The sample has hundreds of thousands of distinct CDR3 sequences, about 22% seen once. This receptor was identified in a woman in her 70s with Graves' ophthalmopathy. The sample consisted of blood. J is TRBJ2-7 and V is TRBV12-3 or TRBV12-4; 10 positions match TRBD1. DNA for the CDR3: TGTGCCAGCAGTTCGGGACAGGGGACCTACGAGCAGTACTTC. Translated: CASSSGQGTYEQYF.